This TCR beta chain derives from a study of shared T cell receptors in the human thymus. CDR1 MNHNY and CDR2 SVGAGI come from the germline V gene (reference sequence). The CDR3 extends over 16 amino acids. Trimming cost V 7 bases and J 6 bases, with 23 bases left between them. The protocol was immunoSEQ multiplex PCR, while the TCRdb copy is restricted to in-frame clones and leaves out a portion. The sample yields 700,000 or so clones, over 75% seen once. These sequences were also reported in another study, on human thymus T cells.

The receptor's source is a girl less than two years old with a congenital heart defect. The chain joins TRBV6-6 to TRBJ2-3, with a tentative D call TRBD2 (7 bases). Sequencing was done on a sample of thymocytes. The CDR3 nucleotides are TGTGCCAGCACCCTAACGCCGTGGGGGCGGGGGGATACGCAGTATTTT. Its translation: CASTLTPWGRGDTQYF.